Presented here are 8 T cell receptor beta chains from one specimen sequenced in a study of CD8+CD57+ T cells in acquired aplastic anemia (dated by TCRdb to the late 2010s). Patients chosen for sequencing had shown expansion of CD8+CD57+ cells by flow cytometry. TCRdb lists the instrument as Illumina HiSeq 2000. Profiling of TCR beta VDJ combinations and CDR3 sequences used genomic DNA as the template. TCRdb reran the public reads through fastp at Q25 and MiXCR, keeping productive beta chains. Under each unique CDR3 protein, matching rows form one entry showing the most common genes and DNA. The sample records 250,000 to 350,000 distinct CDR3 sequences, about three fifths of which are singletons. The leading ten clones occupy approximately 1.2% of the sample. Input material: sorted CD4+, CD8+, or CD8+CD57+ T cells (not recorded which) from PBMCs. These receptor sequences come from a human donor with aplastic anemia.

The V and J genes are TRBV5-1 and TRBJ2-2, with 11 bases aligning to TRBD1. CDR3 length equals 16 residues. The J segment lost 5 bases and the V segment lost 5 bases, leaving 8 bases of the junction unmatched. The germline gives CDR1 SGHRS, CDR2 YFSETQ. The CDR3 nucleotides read TGCGCCAGCAGTTATCCGGGACAGGGGGTAACCGGGGAGCTGTTTTTT. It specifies CASSYPGQGVTGELFF.

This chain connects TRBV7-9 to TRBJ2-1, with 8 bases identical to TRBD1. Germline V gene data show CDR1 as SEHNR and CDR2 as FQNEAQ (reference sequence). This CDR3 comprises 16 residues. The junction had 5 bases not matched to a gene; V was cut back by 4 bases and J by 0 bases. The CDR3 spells CASSSGQGLSYNEQFF. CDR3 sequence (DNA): TGTGCCAGCAGCTCCGGACAGGGCCTCTCCTACAATGAGCAGTTCTTC.

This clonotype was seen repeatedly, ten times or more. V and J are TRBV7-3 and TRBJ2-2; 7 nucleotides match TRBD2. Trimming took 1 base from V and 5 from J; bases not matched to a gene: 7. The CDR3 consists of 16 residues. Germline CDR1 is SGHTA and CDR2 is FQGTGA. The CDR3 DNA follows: TGTGCCAGCAGCTTAAACCGGGGGGTACGGACCGGGGAGCTGTTTTTT. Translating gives CASSLNRGVRTGELFF.

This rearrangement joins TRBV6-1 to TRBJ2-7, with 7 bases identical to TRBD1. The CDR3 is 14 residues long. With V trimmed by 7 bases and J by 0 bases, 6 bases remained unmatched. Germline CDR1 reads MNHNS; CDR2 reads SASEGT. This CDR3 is CASTGQGVSYEQYF. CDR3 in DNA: TGTGCCAGCACGGGTCAGGGGGTCTCCTACGAGCAGTACTTC.

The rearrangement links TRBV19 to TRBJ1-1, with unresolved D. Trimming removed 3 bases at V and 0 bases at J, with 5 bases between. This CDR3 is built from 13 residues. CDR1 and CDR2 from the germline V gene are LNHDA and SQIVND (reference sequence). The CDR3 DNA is TGTGCCAGTAGTATTGTGTTGAACACTGAAGCTTTCTTT. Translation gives CASSIVLNTEAFF.

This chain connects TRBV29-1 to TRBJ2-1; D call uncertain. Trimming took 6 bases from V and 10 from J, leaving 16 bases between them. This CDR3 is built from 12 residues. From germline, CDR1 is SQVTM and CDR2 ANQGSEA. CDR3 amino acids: CSVRLTEREQFF. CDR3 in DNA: TGCAGCGTCAGACTTACGGAGAGGGAGCAGTTCTTC.

The CDR3 nucleotides read TGTGCCAGCAGCATTAGCGGGGTAAACACCGGGGAGCTGTTTTTT. Translation: CASSISGVNTGELFF. The V call is TRBV11-2, the J call TRBJ2-2; 8 positions match TRBD2. The CDR3 loop spans 15 amino acids. Germline lookup yields CDR1 SGHAT and CDR2 FQNNGV. Trimming cost V 5 bases and J 2 bases; bases outside gene matches: 4.

CDR3 in amino acids: CASSPPQGQGYTF. The CDR3 region has the DNA TGCGCCAGCAGCCCCCCGCAGGGACAAGGCTACACCTTC. The rearrangement uses TRBV5-1 and TRBJ1-2, with D maybe TRBD1 (6 bases). Between the trimmed V and J ends, which lost 4 bases and 8 bases, there was a span of 15 bases. The germline V gene has CDR1 SGHRS and CDR2 YFSETQ. The CDR3 is made up of 13 amino acids.